These 24 T cell receptor beta chains share one sample of origin, sequenced in a study of CD8 T cells in Susac syndrome. RNA in amounts of roughly 0.5 to 1 ug was reverse transcribed with random hexamers. Each CDR3 protein is one row after TCRdb ran MiXCR on the immunoSEQ multiplex PCR reads. The table shows roughly 130,000 distinct CDR3 sequences, with roughly 94% occurring only once. The sequencing sample was made of CD4+ T cells from PBMCs. These TCRs come from a human donor with multiple sclerosis.

V gene TRBV7-2 combines with J gene TRBJ2-1; 8 nucleotides agree with TRBD2. CDR3 size: 16 residues. Looked up from germline, CDR1 is SGHTA and CDR2 is FQGNSA. V trimming: 0 bases; J trimming: 5 bases; junction bases outside the gene matches: 6. CDR3 region: CASSLAAGRGDNEQFF. The CDR3 coding sequence is TGTGCCAGCAGCTTAGCCGCCGGGAGGGGGGACAATGAGCAGTTCTTC.

The J gene is TRBJ1-5, the V gene TRBV12-3 or TRBV12-4; D might be TRBD1 (6 bases). The CDR3 length is 14 residues. V was trimmed by 3 bases and J by 3 bases, leaving 9 bases between them. The CDR3 reads CASSLTGANQPQHF. Written as DNA, the CDR3 is TGTGCCAGCAGTTTGACAGGAGCCAATCAGCCCCAGCATTTT.

This chain joins TRBV3-1 and TRBJ2-1; 8 bases are a match to TRBD1. J was trimmed by 2 bases and V by 0 bases; bases with no gene match: 0. CDR3 length: 15 amino acids. Germline-derived CDR1 and CDR2 are LGHDT and YNNKEL (reference sequence). The CDR3 region is CASSQEQGAYNEQFF. CDR3 bases: TGTGCCAGCAGCCAAGAACAGGGGGCCTACAATGAGCAGTTCTTC.

This clonotype appeared a few times. CDR3 coding DNA: TGCAGCGCCGGTAGCAGCACCGGGGAGCTGTTTTTT. Protein: CSAGSSTGELFF. This chain links TRBV29-1 with TRBJ2-2; D unclear. CDR1 and CDR2 (germline): SQVTM, ANQGSEA. Between the trimmed V and J ends, which lost 7 bases and 4 bases, there was a span of 10 bases. The CDR3 loop spans 12 amino acids.

The rearrangement uses TRBV2 and TRBJ1-1; weak D call: TRBD1 (6 bases). The CDR3 spans 14 residues. Germline V gene lookup returns CDR1 SNHLY and CDR2 FYNNEI. Trimming stripped 3 bases from V and 1 base from J, with 9 bases between. The CDR3 loop is CASSDGRGNTEAFF. CDR3 coding DNA: TGTGCCAGCAGTGATGGCAGGGGGAACACTGAAGCTTTCTTT.

CDR3 amino acids: CASSPYGENTEAFF. DNA for the CDR3: TGTGCCAGCAGCCCTTACGGCGAGAACACTGAAGCTTTCTTT. The chain links TRBV3-1 to TRBJ1-1; D is uncertain. CDR1 and CDR2 (germline): LGHDT, YNNKEL (reference sequence). The CDR3 runs to 14 residues. V gave up 4 bases and J gave up 1 base, with 10 bases separating them.

The chain is built from TRBV29-1 and TRBJ2-5; 11 nucleotides align to TRBD1. This CDR3 region has 15 residues. Germline V gene data show CDR1 as SQVTM and CDR2 as ANQGSEA. V gave up 5 bases and J gave up 3 bases; unmatched junction bases: 8. In nucleotides, the CDR3 is TGCAGCGTTTACATACCGGGACAGGGGGAAGAGACCCAGTACTTC. It codes for CSVYIPGQGEETQYF. The complete variable domain, with remaining parts taken from reference TRBV29-1 and TRBJ2-5, reads SAVISQKPSRDICQRGTSLTIQCQVDSQVTMMFWYRQQPGQSLTLIATANQGSEATYESGFVIDKFPISRPNLTFSTLTVSNMSPEDSSIYLCSVYIPGQGEETQYFGPGTRLLVL.

The V and J genes are TRBV12-3 or TRBV12-4 and TRBJ2-7; D is ambiguous. V was clipped by 5 bases and J by 4 bases, with 9 bases between them. CDR3 length: 12 amino acids. CDR3 loop: CASSRGPYEQYF. The CDR3 nucleotides read TGTGCCAGCAGTCGAGGACCTTACGAGCAGTACTTC.

This sequence joins TRBV5-4 and TRBJ1-1; TRBD1 might be the D (6 bases). Germline values: CDR1 SGHNT, CDR2 YYREEE (reference sequence). The length of the CDR3 is 15 residues. The germline V and J ends were trimmed by 4 bases and 1 base, with 14 bases remaining between them. The CDR3 sequence: CASSPGGARNTEAFF. The CDR3 DNA follows: TGTGCCAGCAGCCCCGGGGGGGCGCGGAACACTGAAGCTTTCTTT. The complete variable domain, with remaining parts taken from reference TRBV5-4 and TRBJ1-1, reads ETGVTQSPTHLIKTRGQQVTLRCSSQSGHNTVSWYQQALGQGPQFIFQYYREEENGRGNFPPRFSGLQFPNYSSELNVNALELDDSALYLCASSPGGARNTEAFFGQGTRLTVV.

V usage is TRBV9 and J usage is TRBJ1-2, with a weak D call TRBD1 (6 bases). V was cut by 0 bases and J by 4 bases, with 25 bases left in between. Germline CDR1 and CDR2: SGDLS and YYNGEE. This CDR3 comprises 19 residues. The CDR3 sequence: CASSVEDRQGRGGGYGYTF. The DNA for the CDR3 is TGTGCCAGCAGCGTAGAAGACAGGCAAGGGAGAGGCGGCGGCTATGGCTACACCTTC.

The rearrangement links TRBV6-2 or TRBV6-3 to TRBJ1-1; the match to TRBD1 covers 7 bases. CDR3 size: 13 residues. Unmatched junction bases numbered 6, after V lost 7 bases and J lost 4 bases. CDR1 and CDR2 from the germline V gene are MNHEY and SVGEGT. CDR3 in DNA: TGTGCCAGCATAAGGACAGGATCCACTGAAGCTTTCTTT. Its translation: CASIRTGSTEAFF.

The V and J genes are TRBV12-3 or TRBV12-4 and TRBJ1-2, with TRBD1 identical over 8 bases. V lost 5 bases and J lost 4; bases outside the gene matches: 6. The CDR3 has 14 residues. The CDR3 DNA reads TGTGCCAGCAGTCTTGGGACAGGTCCCTATGGCTACACCTTC. Translated, it gives CASSLGTGPYGYTF.

The rearrangement links TRBV19 to TRBJ1-2; 7 positions agree with TRBD1. CDR3 length: 14 amino acids. Losses at the gene ends were 3 bases for V and 4 bases for J; bases not matched to a gene: 5. CDR1 LNHDA and CDR2 SQIVND come from the germline V gene (reference sequence). The CDR3 loop reads CASSIGTDFYGYTF. Written as DNA, the CDR3 is TGTGCCAGTAGTATCGGGACAGATTTCTATGGCTACACCTTC.

To note about this clonotype: It is unclear where the CDR3 begins or ends on the DNA, so no DNA is shown, and the CDR3 is as TCRdb lists it. The rearrangement joins TRBV20-1 to TRBJ1-1. In germline, CDR1 is DFQATT, CDR2 SNEGSKA (reference sequence). The CDR3 comprises 13 residues, both ends counted. Here the CDR3 reads CSAFWRGLTEAFF.

The gene calls are TRBV5-1 and TRBJ2-7; TRBD2 matches 8 bases. The CDR3 is 15 amino acids. Germline CDR1 and CDR2: SGHRS and YFSETQ. The trim removed 4 bases at V and 0 bases at J, leaving 6 bases unmatched. The chain's CDR3 is CASSPGGVSSYEQYF. For the CDR3, the DNA is TGCGCCAGCAGCCCCGGGGGGGTTTCCTCCTACGAGCAGTACTTC.

This chain's CDR3 is CSVASGTASYEQYF. The CDR3 DNA follows: TGCAGCGTTGCTTCCGGGACAGCCTCCTACGAGCAGTACTTC. The V gene is TRBV29-1, the J gene TRBJ2-7; TRBD1 matches 7 bases. Trimming at V came to 4 bases and at J to 0 bases, leaving 6 bases not matched to a gene. Germline-derived CDR1 and CDR2 are SQVTM and ANQGSEA. The CDR3 runs to 14 residues.

This chain links TRBV9 with TRBJ2-7; TRBD2 matches 11 bases. Trimming at V came to 4 bases and at J to 2 bases, leaving 8 bases not matched to a gene. The CDR3 spans 16 residues. Germline V gene sequence: CDR1 SGDLS, CDR2 YYNGEE. The CDR3 loop is CASSPGGTSGTYEQYF. CDR3 sequence (DNA): TGTGCCAGCAGCCCGGGGGGGACTAGCGGTACCTACGAGCAGTACTTC.

The V and J genes are TRBV30 and TRBJ1-2, with a weak D call TRBD1 (5 bases). The germline CDR1 and CDR2 sequences are GTSNPN and SVGIG (reference sequence). V lost 0 bases, J lost 5 bases, and 10 bases lay in between. This CDR3 is 13 amino acids long. CDR3 loop: CAWSVTGPYGYTF. In DNA form, the CDR3 reads TGTGCCTGGAGTGTAACAGGACCATATGGCTACACCTTC.

This chain links TRBV29-1 with TRBJ2-2, with 9 bases matching TRBD1. Looked up from germline, CDR1 is SQVTM and CDR2 is ANQGSEA. After removal of 6 bases from V and 1 base from J, the junction contained 12 bases not matched to a gene. The CDR3 runs 17 residues. CDR3 DNA: TGCAGCGTCCGACGCTACCGGACAGGGGAGAACACCGGGGAGCTGTTTTTT. It translates to CSVRRYRTGENTGELFF.

The chain uses TRBV5-1 and TRBJ2-3; possibly TRBD2 for D (5 bases). The CDR3 has 15 amino acids. Per germline, CDR1 SGHRS and CDR2 YFSETQ. Trimming pared 3 bases from V and 0 bases from J, leaving 11 bases between. CDR3 coding DNA: TGCGCCAGCAGCTCAATCGGGGAGAGCACAGATACGCAGTATTTT. It translates to CASSSIGESTDTQYF.

This clonotype was recorded only once. The chain has TRBV7-2 and TRBJ2-3; D is unresolved. V lost 3 bases and J 4 bases, leaving 8 bases between the germline ends. The CDR3 is 13 amino acids. The germline gives CDR1 SGHTA, CDR2 FQGNSA. Written as DNA, the CDR3 is TGTGCCAGCAGCTTGATGTTCGCAGATACGCAGTATTTT. It yields the protein CASSLMFADTQYF.

The chain joins TRBV18 to TRBJ1-5; D not resolved. Germline V gene sequence: CDR1 KGHSH, CDR2 LQKENI. The CDR3 runs to 13 residues. Trimming pared 4 bases from V and 7 bases from J, leaving 11 bases between. The CDR3 DNA is TGTGCCAGCTCACGCCAGTCGGACCAGCCCCAGCATTTT. This codes for CASSRQSDQPQHF. Supplemented by reference TRBV18 and TRBJ1-5, the full variable domain reads NAGVMQNPRHLVRRRGQEARLRCSPMKGHSHVYWYRQLPEEGLKFMVYLQKENIIDESGMPKERFSAEFPKEGPSILRIQQVVRGDSAAYFCASSRQSDQPQHFGDGTRLSIL.

The chain is built from TRBV6-5 and TRBJ1-2; no firm D call. Trimming pared 0 bases from V and 6 bases from J, leaving 11 bases between. This CDR3 region has 14 residues. Germline V gives CDR1 MNHEY, CDR2 SVGAGI. The CDR3 protein is CASSYSWAGDGYTF. In nucleotides, the CDR3 is TGTGCCAGCAGTTACTCGTGGGCTGGGGATGGCTACACCTTC.

The chain couples TRBV29-1 to TRBJ2-3; a weak D match, TRBD1 (6 bases). Germline CDR1 and CDR2: SQVTM and ANQGSEA. V was trimmed by 7 bases and J by 2 bases, leaving 16 bases between them. This CDR3 has 14 residues. The DNA of the CDR3 is TGCAGCGGGGCTACAGGGTTCCCCACAGATACGCAGTATTTT. Its protein is CSGATGFPTDTQYF.